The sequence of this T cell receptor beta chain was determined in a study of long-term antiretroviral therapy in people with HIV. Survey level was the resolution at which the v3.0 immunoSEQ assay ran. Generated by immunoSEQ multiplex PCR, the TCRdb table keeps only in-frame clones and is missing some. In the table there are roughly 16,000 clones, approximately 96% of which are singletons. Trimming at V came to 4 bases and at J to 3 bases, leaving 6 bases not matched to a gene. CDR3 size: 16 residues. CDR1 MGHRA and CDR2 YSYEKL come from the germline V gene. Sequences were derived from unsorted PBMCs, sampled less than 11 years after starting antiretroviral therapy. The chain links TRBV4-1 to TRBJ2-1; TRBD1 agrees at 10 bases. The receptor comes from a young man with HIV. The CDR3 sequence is CASSPSTGGGYNEQFF. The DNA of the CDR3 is TGCGCCAGCAGCCCTTCGACAGGGGGCGGCTACAATGAGCAGTTCTTC.